This TCR beta chain was identified during a study of Ad26.COV2.S vaccination and SARS-CoV-2 variants. Treatment denoted: some 20 received Ad26.COV2.S at low or high dose, single or two shots; about 5 received placebo; per-sample allocation not given. Samples analyzed were those drawn on day 63 after the first vaccine or placebo injection. CDR1 is SGHTA and CDR2 is FQGNSA in the germline V gene. The CDR3 has 15 amino acids. V lost 3 bases and J lost 7, with 16 bases in between. The table came from immunoSEQ multiplex PCR; TCRdb's copy has only in-frame clones and leaves some out. The sample lists a few hundred thousand clones, around 90% occurring once.

V usage is TRBV7-2 and J usage is TRBJ2-1; D ambiguous. The source material was peripheral blood, sampled in a trial of Ad26.COV2.S vaccine versus placebo. The receptor was isolated from a person between 18 and 59 years old who received the Ad26.COV2.S COVID-19 vaccine or a placebo. CDR3: CASSFSQSSGNEQFF. CDR3 in DNA: TGTGCCAGCAGCTTCTCCCAATCGAGTGGGAATGAGCAGTTCTTC.